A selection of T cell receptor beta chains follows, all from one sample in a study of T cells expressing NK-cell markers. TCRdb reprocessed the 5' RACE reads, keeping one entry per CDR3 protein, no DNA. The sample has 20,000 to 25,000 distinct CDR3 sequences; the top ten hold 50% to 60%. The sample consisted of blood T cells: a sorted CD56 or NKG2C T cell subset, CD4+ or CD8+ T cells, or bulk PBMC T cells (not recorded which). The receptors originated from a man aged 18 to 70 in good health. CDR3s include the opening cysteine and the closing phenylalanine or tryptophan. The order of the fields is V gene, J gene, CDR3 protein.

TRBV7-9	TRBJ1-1	CASSSTSTEAFF
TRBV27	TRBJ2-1	CASSSSTGSYNEQFF
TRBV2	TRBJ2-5	CASRYRGETQYF
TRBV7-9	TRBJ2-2	CASTPRSGDTGELFF
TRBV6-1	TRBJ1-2	CASSRLSGPDYGYTF
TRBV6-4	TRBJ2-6	CASSDSKSGANVLTF
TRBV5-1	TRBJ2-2	CASSPTGGRELFF
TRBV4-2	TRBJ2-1	CASSLPGPYNEQFF
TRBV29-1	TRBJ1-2	CSVDPSDRAGYTF
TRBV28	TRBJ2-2	CASSLGPRRGELFF
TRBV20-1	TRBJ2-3	CSARDRVVGGPSTDTQYF
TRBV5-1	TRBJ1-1	CASSPLGESTEAFF
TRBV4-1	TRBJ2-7	CASSRQGSPYEQYF
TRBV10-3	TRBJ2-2	CAISAVAGSSIRTGELFF
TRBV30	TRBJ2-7	CAWQPGLNEQYF
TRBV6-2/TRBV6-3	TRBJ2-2	CATAPGNTGELFF
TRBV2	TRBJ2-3	CASSEPSGSGVGTDTQYF
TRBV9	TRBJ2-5	CASSQGGAGAQETQYF
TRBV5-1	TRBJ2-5	CASSLANYMETQYF
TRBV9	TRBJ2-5	CASSVGGGLETQYF
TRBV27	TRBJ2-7	CASSPWDGYEQYF
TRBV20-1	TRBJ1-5	CSARIGQGSWLRRNSNQPQHF
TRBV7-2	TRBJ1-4	CASSGGQFNEKLFF
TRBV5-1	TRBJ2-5	CASSSTSGVAWETQYF
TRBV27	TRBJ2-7	CASSLWRDRGEQYF
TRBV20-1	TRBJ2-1	CSANWTPREQFF
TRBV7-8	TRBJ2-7	CASSLVELAYEQYF
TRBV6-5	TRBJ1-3	CASLAYSGNTIYF
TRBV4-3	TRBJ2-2	CASSWAGTTGELFF
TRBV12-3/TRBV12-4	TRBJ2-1	CASSLALAGEYPQFF
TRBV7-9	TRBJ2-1	CASSPRLAGGPYNEQFF
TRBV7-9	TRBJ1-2	CASSESGTGGDGYTF